This passage covers 17 T cell receptor beta chains from one sample sequenced in a study of blood T cell repertoires in COVID-19. The method was immunoSEQ multiplex PCR; TCRdb's version includes in-frame clones alone and lacks a portion of them. The profile shows around 230,000 clones, approximately 80% of them singletons. Sequenced sample: peripheral blood. All receptors come from a man aged 35 to 55 with acute or convalescent COVID-19.

V is TRBV6-1 and J is TRBJ2-7; no reliable D call. The germline CDR1 and CDR2 sequences are MNHNS and SASEGT. V was clipped by 3 bases and J by 4 bases, with 16 bases between them. CDR3 length: 15 amino acids. CDR3 sequence reads: CASSESVSFSYEQYF. CDR3 coding DNA: TGTGCCAGCAGTGAGTCAGTCTCTTTTTCTTACGAGCAGTACTTC.

V gene TRBV19 combines with J gene TRBJ2-1, with 9 bases fitting TRBD2. J lost 7 bases, V lost 0 bases, and 7 bases had no gene match. This CDR3 comprises 16 residues. The germline gives CDR1 LNHDA, CDR2 SQIVND (reference sequence). This CDR3 reads CASSIEVAGVGNEQFF. CDR3 sequence (DNA): TGTGCCAGTAGTATAGAGGTAGCGGGAGTGGGGAATGAGCAGTTCTTC.

The chain carries TRBV18 and TRBJ1-2; D remains unclear. The V gene lost 2 bases and the J gene lost 4 bases, with 14 bases spanning the gap. The CDR3 is 15 amino acids. Germline assignment: CDR1 KGHSH and CDR2 LQKENI. The CDR3 DNA is TGTGCCAGCTCACCAGAGGAGGGAGGAATCTATGGCTACACCTTC. Amino acid sequence: CASSPEEGGIYGYTF.

This rearrangement joins TRBV3-1 (or the pseudogene TRBV3-2) to TRBJ2-5, with 11 bases identical to TRBD2. Germline trimming cut 4 bases from V and 7 bases from J; bases unmatched to any gene: 8. CDR3 length: 15 residues. The germline CDR1 and CDR2 sequences are LGHDT and YNNKEL (reference sequence). In DNA, the CDR3 is TGTGCCAGCAGCCTGACTAGCGGGGCGCGGGGGACCCAGTACTTC. This sequence encodes CASSLTSGARGTQYF.

The chain uses TRBV27 and TRBJ1-3, with a tentative D call TRBD1 (6 bases). The length of the CDR3 is 13 residues. CDR1 MNHEY and CDR2 SMNVEV come from the germline V gene (reference sequence). Trimming cost V 6 bases and J 8 bases, with 14 bases left between them. The chain's CDR3 is CASSRTGRDTIYF. DNA of the CDR3: TGTGCCAGCAGCCGAACAGGGAGAGACACCATATATTTT.

This chain connects TRBV5-4 to TRBJ1-6, with D possibly TRBD1 on 5 matching bases. Trimming stripped 5 bases from V and 5 bases from J, with 8 bases between. The CDR3 sequence is 13 residues long. Germline CDR1 and CDR2: SGHNT and YYREEE (reference sequence). The CDR3 sequence: CASRGGNNSPLHF. As DNA, the CDR3 is TGTGCCAGCAGGGGGGGAAATAATTCACCCCTCCACTTT.

V and J are TRBV4-1 and TRBJ2-3, with TRBD2 matching 15 bases. This CDR3 is 22 amino acids long. Trimming removed 2 bases from V and 4 bases from J; junction bases left unmatched: 19. The V gene's germline CDR1 is MGHRA and CDR2 YSYEKL. The CDR3 here is CASSQTPPGLAGGPYRSDTQYF. The DNA for the CDR3 is TGCGCCAGCAGCCAAACCCCCCCAGGACTAGCGGGAGGGCCATATAGGTCAGATACGCAGTATTTT.

The chain links TRBV18 to TRBJ1-2; D unresolved. The CDR3 has 13 residues. Looked up from germline, CDR1 is KGHSH and CDR2 is LQKENI. Trimming pared 0 bases from V and 2 bases from J, leaving 4 bases between. The CDR3 bases are TGTGCCAGCTCACCACCTAGAAACTATGGCTACACCTTC. Protein sequence: CASSPPRNYGYTF.

In nucleotides, the CDR3 is TGTGCCAGCAGTTCGCCGTCCCGGACAGGGTTACTTAGCTCCTACAATGAGCAGTTCTTC. Amino acid sequence: CASSSPSRTGLLSSYNEQFF. The gene calls are TRBV28 and TRBJ2-1, with 8 bases aligning to TRBD1. Trimming cost V 4 bases and J 0 bases; bases outside gene matches: 17. The V gene's germline CDR1 is MDHEN and CDR2 SYDVKM. The CDR3 runs 20 residues.

This rearrangement joins TRBV5-1 to TRBJ2-3; TRBD2 matches 8 bases. The V and J ends lost 0 bases and 2 bases, in that order; junction bases with no gene match: 5. This CDR3 region has 16 residues. Germline loops: CDR1 SGHRS, CDR2 YFSETQ. CDR3 in amino acids: CASSLESSGNTDTQYF. DNA for the CDR3: TGCGCCAGCAGCTTGGAGAGTAGCGGGAACACAGATACGCAGTATTTT.

The genes are TRBV5-1 and TRBJ1-1; TRBD1 is a possible D gene (5 bases). Germline V gene data show CDR1 as SGHRS and CDR2 as YFSETQ. This CDR3 region has 16 residues. Deletions cut 4 bases from V and 0 bases from J, with 16 bases between. Here the CDR3 reads CASSGGTPGMNTEAFF. The CDR3 region has the DNA TGCGCCAGCAGCGGGGGGACCCCCGGCATGAACACTGAAGCTTTCTTT.

The chain is built from TRBV23-1 and TRBJ1-2, with D possibly matching TRBD1 (5 bases). TRBV23-1 is classed as an ORF, of uncertain function. The V and J ends lost 6 bases and 4 bases respectively, with 12 bases between them. The CDR3 spans 13 residues. The CDR3: CASSPGSGYGYTF. The CDR3 coding sequence is TGCGCCAGCAGCCCAGGGTCTGGCTATGGCTACACCTTC.

The chain uses TRBV19 and TRBJ2-7; tentatively, D is TRBD1 (5 bases). Germline lookup yields CDR1 LNHDA and CDR2 SQIVND (reference sequence). V lost 6 bases to trimming and J lost 7 bases, with 10 bases between them. The CDR3 is 11 residues long. CDR3 DNA: TGTGCCAGTAGAGGGGCCCAAGAGCAGTACTTC. Residues: CASRGAQEQYF.

This chain joins TRBV24-1 and TRBJ2-5; TRBD1 matches 10 bases. Germline assignment: CDR1 KGHDR and CDR2 SFDVKD. CDR3 length: 16 amino acids. V dropped 10 bases and J dropped 4; count of bases not matched to a gene: 14. The CDR3: CATDPGQGPRGETQYF. The CDR3 DNA is TGTGCCACTGATCCGGGACAGGGGCCCAGGGGAGAGACCCAGTACTTC.

The rearrangement joins TRBV19 to TRBJ2-2, with TRBD2 matching 12 bases. J lost 4 bases, V lost 0 bases, and 6 bases had no gene match. The CDR3 has 18 amino acids. Germline V gene sequence: CDR1 LNHDA, CDR2 SQIVND (reference sequence). CDR3 protein: CASSIDYGLAGSTGELFF. As DNA, the CDR3 is TGTGCCAGTAGTATAGATTATGGACTAGCGGGAAGCACCGGGGAGCTGTTTTTT.

The V call is TRBV5-4, the J call TRBJ2-2; D is uncertain. V shed 2 bases and J shed 1 base, with 12 bases lying between them. The CDR3 length is 16 residues. The germline V gene has CDR1 SGHNT and CDR2 YYREEE (reference sequence). For the CDR3, the DNA is TGTGCCAGCAGCTTCCAGTTCTCCTTGAACACCGGGGAGCTGTTTTTT. Its protein is CASSFQFSLNTGELFF.

V and J are TRBV3-1 (or the pseudogene TRBV3-2) and TRBJ1-4; possibly TRBD1 for D (6 bases). Germline V CDR1 and CDR2: LGHDT, YNNKEL (reference sequence). V was clipped by 0 bases and J by 4 bases, with 12 bases between them. CDR3 size: 16 residues. Written as DNA, the CDR3 is TGTGCCAGCAGCCAAGATCTAGAGGGGGTTAATGAAAAACTGTTTTTT. It is translated as CASSQDLEGVNEKLFF.